The 19 T cell receptor beta chains listed next were all sequenced from one sample in a study of T cells after yellow fever vaccination (dated by TCRdb to between 2018 and 2020). The treatment or condition label here, explained by the study, means: live attenuated yellow fever vaccine strain. The library was prepared using 5' RACE. Sequencing instrument: Illumina HiSeq 2500. Through fastp at Q25 and MiXCR, TCRdb rebuilt clones from the public reads, retaining in-frame beta chains. When rows share a CDR3 protein, they turn into one entry using the most common DNA and genes. The sample includes roughly 500,000 distinct CDR3 sequences, with roughly 19% observed a single time. The leading ten clones occupy 13% to 15% of the sample. This specimen consisted of PBMCs, obtained 15 days after the yellow fever booster vaccination. These receptors all stem from a man aged 25 to 40 who received the YFV17D yellow fever vaccine.

The V and J genes are TRBV30 and TRBJ2-1; D gene uncertain. Trimming shortened V by 2 bases and J by 6 bases, and 14 bases separated the two germline ends. CDR1 is GTSNPN, CDR2 SVGIG, per germline (reference sequence). The CDR3 loop spans 14 amino acids. The CDR3 reads CAWSTIVIGNEQFF. DNA of the CDR3: TGTGCCTGGAGTACCATAGTAATCGGCAATGAGCAGTTCTTC.

The chain links TRBV7-2 to TRBJ2-5, with TRBD1 identical over 7 bases. CDR1 and CDR2 (germline): SGHTA, FQGNSA. The trim removed 5 bases at V and 4 bases at J, leaving 10 bases unmatched. The CDR3 runs to 15 residues. CDR3 sequence: CASSLRQGEGETQYF. DNA of the CDR3: TGTGCCAGCAGCCTCCGACAGGGCGAAGGAGAGACCCAGTACTTC.

The V and J genes are TRBV7-2 and TRBJ2-7; D is possibly TRBD2 (6 bases). Trimming took 0 bases from V and 3 from J, leaving 9 bases between them. The CDR3 consists of 14 residues. Germline V gene lookup returns CDR1 SGHTA and CDR2 FQGNSA. In DNA form, the CDR3 reads TGTGCCAGCAGCTTAGCGGGAGGACACTACGAGCAGTACTTC. This codes for CASSLAGGHYEQYF.

The chain links TRBV9 to TRBJ2-7; 8 nucleotides line up with TRBD2. Germline V gene lookup returns CDR1 SGDLS and CDR2 YYNGEE. V lost 4 bases and J lost 6; bases outside the gene matches: 9. The CDR3 is 14 amino acids. This CDR3 reads CASSLREGGTEQYF. The CDR3 DNA follows: TGTGCCAGCAGCCTCCGGGAGGGAGGGACCGAGCAGTACTTC.

The V and J genes are TRBV2 and TRBJ2-1; 13 bases are a match to TRBD2. CDR1 SNHLY and CDR2 FYNNEI come from the germline V gene. The CDR3 spans 16 residues. The V and J ends lost 6 bases and 7 bases, in that order; junction bases with no gene match: 9. The CDR3 reads CASRDLLAGGVNEQFF. The CDR3 DNA reads as TGTGCCAGCAGGGACTTACTAGCGGGAGGGGTGAATGAGCAGTTCTTC. The complete variable domain, with remaining parts taken from reference TRBV2 and TRBJ2-1, reads EPEVTQTPSHQVTQMGQEVILRCVPISNHLYFYWYRQILGQKVEFLVSFYNNEISEKSEIFDDQFSVERPDGSNFTLKIRSTKLEDSAMYFCASRDLLAGGVNEQFFGPGTRLTVL.

This clonotype has a handful of counts. The genes are TRBV9 and TRBJ2-3; D gene unclear. With 1 base removed from V and 4 bases from J, the gap between germline ends came to 4 bases. The CDR3 sequence is 12 residues long. Germline CDR1 reads SGDLS; CDR2 reads YYNGEE. This CDR3 reads CASSVISDTQYF. CDR3 in DNA: TGTGCCAGCAGCGTAATTTCAGATACGCAGTATTTT.

At least ten counts were recorded for this clonotype. The gene calls are TRBV10-3 and TRBJ2-5; tentative D call: TRBD2 (5 bases). The CDR3 extends over 13 amino acids. CDR1 is ENHRY and CDR2 is SYGVKD in the germline V gene. Trimming cost V 1 base and J 4 bases, with 7 bases left between them. The CDR3, as DNA: TGTGCCATCAGTGAGTTCGGAGGAGAGACCCAGTACTTC. Translated: CAISEFGGETQYF.

The chain employs TRBV6-5 and TRBJ2-3; D is perhaps TRBD2 (5 bases). CDR3 length equals 16 residues. Germline CDR1 and CDR2: MNHEY and SVGAGI. Trimming pared 0 bases from V and 0 bases from J, leaving 10 bases between. CDR3 in amino acids: CASSYSKRISTDTQYF. CDR3 nucleotides: TGTGCCAGCAGTTACTCCAAGCGGATTAGCACAGATACGCAGTATTTT.

There are many counts of this clonotype. CDR3 loop: CASSPRQGQFKQETQYF. The CDR3 nucleotides are TGTGCCAGCAGCCCAAGACAGGGTCAATTCAAACAAGAGACCCAGTACTTC. The rearrangement links TRBV7-2 to TRBJ2-5; 7 bases fit TRBD1. Trimming took 5 bases from V and 2 from J; bases not matched to a gene: 14. The CDR3 spans 17 residues. Germline CDR1 reads SGHTA; CDR2 reads FQGNSA.

This clonotype was picked up a small number of times. Sequence at one end of the junction differs from germline and may be a read error. The V call is TRBV12-3 or TRBV12-4, the J call TRBJ2-1, with 9 bases fitting TRBD2. The CDR3 has 11 amino acids. CDR3 amino acids: CASRLAGEGIF. Written as DNA, the CDR3 is TGTGCCAGCAGATTAGCGGGAGAGGGGATCTTC.

This rearrangement joins TRBV27 to TRBJ2-7; 10 nucleotides align to TRBD1. The CDR3 has 15 amino acids. The germline gives CDR1 MNHEY, CDR2 SMNVEV (reference sequence). Unmatched junction bases numbered 8, after V lost 6 bases and J lost 3 bases. The CDR3 sequence is CASSGAGQGVYEQYF. The DNA of the CDR3 is TGTGCCAGCAGCGGGGCCGGACAGGGGGTCTACGAGCAGTACTTC.

This sequence joins TRBV12-5 and TRBJ2-4; either TRBD1 or TRBD2 may fit D (5 bases each). This CDR3 spans 13 amino acids. The V gene lost 5 bases and the J gene lost 0 bases, with 5 bases spanning the gap. CDR1 is LGHNT and CDR2 is FRNRAP in the germline V gene. CDR3 region: CASGGTAKNIQYF. The DNA for the CDR3 is TGTGCTAGTGGTGGGACAGCCAAAAACATTCAGTACTTC.

This sequence joins TRBV19 and TRBJ2-3; the D gene is possibly TRBD2 (5 bases). CDR1 is LNHDA, CDR2 SQIVND, per germline (reference sequence). The CDR3 has 14 residues. Deletions cut 3 bases from V and 7 bases from J, with 14 bases between. This chain's CDR3 is CASSIGDGPNTQYF. Here the CDR3 DNA reads TGTGCCAGTAGTATCGGGGATGGTCCGAATACGCAGTATTTT.

The rearrangement uses TRBV7-9 and TRBJ2-2, with D unclear. CDR3 length: 12 residues. The germline V and J ends were trimmed by 5 bases and 6 bases, with 7 bases remaining between them. CDR1 and CDR2 from the germline V gene are SEHNR and FQNEAQ (reference sequence). The CDR3 loop reads CASSIIPGELFF. The DNA for the CDR3 is TGTGCCAGCAGCATTATTCCCGGGGAGCTGTTTTTT.

J is TRBJ1-5 and V is TRBV7-9; D gene ambiguous. CDR3 length: 13 residues. Germline V gene lookup returns CDR1 SEHNR and CDR2 FQNEAQ (reference sequence). The V end lost 3 bases, the J end lost 5 bases, and 8 bases lay between the germline ends. The CDR3 bases are TGTGCCAGCAGCTTGAGCCCCTATCAGCCCCAGCATTTT. Protein sequence: CASSLSPYQPQHF.

The sample holds a few counts of this clonotype. J is TRBJ2-1 and V is TRBV20-1; 9 bases are a match to TRBD2. The length of the CDR3 is 16 residues. Germline CDR1 DFQATT, CDR2 SNEGSKA (reference sequence). The junction had 15 bases not matched to a gene; V was cut back by 4 bases and J by 8 bases. Here the CDR3 DNA reads TGCAGTGCTACCCCTGCCGGCACTAGCGGGCTGCATGAGCAGTTCTTC. Its protein product is CSATPAGTSGLHEQFF.

J is TRBJ2-7 and V is TRBV5-1; 7 bases align to TRBD1. In germline, CDR1 is SGHRS, CDR2 YFSETQ. With V trimmed by 3 bases and J by 2 bases, 2 bases remained unmatched. The CDR3 loop spans 13 amino acids. The CDR3 loop is CASSYGQAYEQYF. The CDR3 DNA is TGCGCCAGCAGCTACGGACAGGCCTACGAGCAGTACTTC.

The chain recombines TRBV14 with TRBJ1-5; D gene uncertain. Trimming removed 0 bases from V and 5 bases from J, with 5 bases in between. Germline values: CDR1 SGHDN, CDR2 FVKESK. This CDR3 has 13 amino acids. CDR3 protein: CASSQDWDQPQHF. The CDR3 DNA sequence: TGTGCCAGCAGCCAAGATTGGGATCAGCCCCAGCATTTT.

The V call is TRBV5-1, the J call TRBJ2-2; 8 nucleotides match TRBD1. CDR1 and CDR2 (germline): SGHRS, YFSETQ. V lost 4 bases, J lost 0 bases, and 2 bases stayed unmatched. The CDR3 spans 15 residues. The CDR3 region is CASSRGQANTGELFF. The CDR3 nucleotides are TGCGCCAGCAGCAGGGGACAGGCGAACACCGGGGAGCTGTTTTTT.